Detailed here is one T cell receptor (beta chain). The V and J ends lost 2 bases and 6 bases, in that order; junction bases with no gene match: 3. From germline, CDR1 is SGHTA and CDR2 FQGTGA. CDR3 length: 14 amino acids. Time point given: blood 2 weeks post-SBRT. The treatment is: 15 Gy SBRT to primary tumor, nephrectomy 4 weeks later. This renal cell carcinoma was of the clear cell type. This sample is drawn from a study of radiation and T cells in renal cell carcinoma. Study background: Nephrectomy followed 15 Gy stereotactic body radiation by 4 weeks.

Sequencing used immunoSEQ multiplex PCR; TCRdb keeps in-frame clones, though not all of them. The sample consists of approximately 79,000 clones, over 80% of them appearing once. The input for sequencing was blood, taken from a patient whose treatment included radiotherapy and nephrectomy. The sequence derives from a man in his fifties or sixties with renal cell carcinoma. The chain has TRBV7-3 and TRBJ2-2; TRBD2 matches at 7 bases. CDR3 residues: CASSLGLDSGELFF. The DNA of the CDR3 is TGTGCCAGCAGCTTAGGACTAGACTCCGGGGAGCTGTTTTTT.